This TCR beta chain was retrieved from a study of cytomegalovirus exposure and HLA in healthy donors. At the level of the study: Among a few hundred genotyped donors, more than 65% fell in the Caucasian-associated ancestry cluster. Study-level points and caveats: In a later analysis, parvovirus B19, influenza, CMV and Epstein-Barr virus appeared linked to several top co-occurrence clusters. Later genetic work tied a missense DCLRE1C variant to beta-chain V and J trimming.

Details on this clone: The antigen remains undetermined. A junction boundary mismatches the germline segment, possibly from a read error.

It was with 60 Vbeta and 13 Jbeta primers that the PCR ran. The method was immunoSEQ multiplex PCR; TCRdb's version includes in-frame clones alone and lacks a portion of them. This sample has under 200,000 clones, with 70% to 90% found just once. This CDR3 comprises 10 residues. CDR1 SQVTM and CDR2 ANQGSEA come from the germline V gene. The TCR comes from a woman between 50 and 59 years old in good health and CMV-seronegative. The chain couples TRBV29-1 to TRBJ2-3; possible D gene TRBD1, 5 bases. The sequenced sample consisted of PBMCs. The CDR3 DNA sequence: TGCAGCGTTGGAACAGGTACGCAGTATTTT. Encoded protein: CSVGTGTQYF.